This TCR beta chain is drawn from a study of T cell responses to AZD1222 COVID-19 vaccine. Regarding the study as a whole: Clonal diversity was possibly underestimated, and the donors were mostly white British, with more females. The peak T cell response came first, and repertoires were sampled only after it. Among AZD1222 vaccinees, only six were seropositive at baseline.

In regard to this clone: Antigen unknown.

This CDR3 contains 14 residues. Per germline, CDR1 SGHRS and CDR2 YFSETQ. V dropped 7 bases and J dropped 5 bases, with 19 bases sitting between them. Clones were sequenced by immunoSEQ multiplex PCR, and TCRdb holds only the in-frame ones, with some missing. The sample holds about 100,000 clones, 75% to 90% seen once. Here the sequenced sample was peripheral blood, taken on day 0 of AZD1222 vaccination. The chain links TRBV5-1 to TRBJ2-7; D may be TRBD1 (7 bases). The receptor comes from an adult in good health. The CDR3 DNA sequence: TGCGCCAGCGGGGGGCTCGACAGGGACGACGAGCAGTACTTC. Amino acid sequence: CASGGLDRDDEQYF. The full variable domain, rest sourced from reference TRBV5-1 and TRBJ2-7, is KAGVTQTPRYLIKTRGQQVTLSCSPISGHRSVSWYQQTPGQGLQFLFEYFSETQRNKGNFPGRFSGRQFSNSRSEMNVSTLELGDSALYLCASGGLDRDDEQYFGPGTRLTVT.